This is a list of T cell receptor beta chains from one sample in a study of circulating and synovial CD4+ cells in juvenile arthritis. Here immunoSEQ multiplex PCR was the method, and the copy in TCRdb shows in-frame clones only, minus some. The sample has tens of thousands of clones; nearly 95% are singletons. Sample: CD4+ T cells from blood. The receptors here all came from a human donor with juvenile idiopathic arthritis. CDR3s include the opening cysteine and the closing phenylalanine or tryptophan. D genes are given only for firm matches. Not every row has a clone size; where given, it reads once, few, many or a size class.

v_gene	d_gene	j_gene	abundance	CDR3nt	CDR3aa
TRBV6-1	TRBD1	TRBJ2-7	once	TGTGCCAGCGGGACAGGCGTCTCCTACGAGCAGTACTTC	CASGTGVSYEQYF
TRBV6-1	NA	TRBJ2-7	NA	TGTGCCAGCAGTGAAGTTAGCCTCGTGGGCGAGCAGTACTTC	CASSEVSLVGEQYF
TRBV10-2	TRBD2	TRBJ2-1	NA	TGCGCCAGCAGTGCGAACTCCGGGACTAGCTTAAATGAGCAGTTCTTC	CASSANSGTSLNEQFF
TRBV4-2	TRBD2	TRBJ2-7	NA	TGTGCCAGCAGCCAACGGAGACTAGCGGGGGACCAGGAACGGGCCCTCTACGAGCAGTACTTC	CASSQRRLAGDQERALYEQYF
TRBV19	TRBD1	TRBJ1-5	NA	TGTGCCAGTAGTAGGGAAACAGGGGGTTGGCAGCCCCAGCATTTT	CASSRETGGWQPQHF
TRBV5-1	NA	TRBJ2-7	NA	TGCGCCAGCAGCCCACGGACGGGGTCGAACGAGCAGTACTTC	CASSPRTGSNEQYF
TRBV19	TRBD1	TRBJ2-2	NA	TGTGCCAGTAGTATTACAGGGGTCCACACCGGGGAGCTGTTTTTT	CASSITGVHTGELFF
TRBV5-1	TRBD1	TRBJ2-2	NA	TGCGCCAGCAGCACAAGGACAGGGGACACCGGGGAGCTGTTTTTT	CASSTRTGDTGELFF
TRBV18	NA	TRBJ1-1	NA	TGTGCCAGCTCACTGGACACAATGAACACTGAAGCTTTCTTT	CASSLDTMNTEAFF
TRBV29-1	NA	TRBJ2-7	NA	TGCAGCGTTGCCCCCCCGGGCAGGGAGGACTACGAGCAGTACTTC	CSVAPPGREDYEQYF
TRBV6-6	TRBD2	TRBJ2-3	NA	TGTGCCAGCAGTTACGGGAGACTAGCGGTTACAGATACGCAGTATTTT	CASSYGRLAVTDTQYF
TRBV6-5	NA	TRBJ1-1	NA	TGTGCCAGCAGCTTTACCGGAGGGAACACTGAAGCTTTCTTT	CASSFTGGNTEAFF
TRBV11-2	NA	TRBJ1-1	NA	TGTGCCAGCAGCCACGCTTCATCCGGGAACATGAACACTGAAGCTTTCTTT	CASSHASSGNMNTEAFF
TRBV12-5	TRBD2	TRBJ2-1	NA	TGTGCTAGTGGTTTGCCGACCGGGACTAGCGGGGGGGCCAATGAGCAGTTCTTC	CASGLPTGTSGGANEQFF
TRBV25-1	NA	TRBJ1-4	NA	TGTGCCAGCAGTGAACACAGGGTGGGTGAAAAACTGTTTTTT	CASSEHRVGEKLFF
TRBV6-1	NA	TRBJ2-3	NA	TGTGCCAGCAGTGAAGTCGGGGGGCCAGGGTCTACGCAGTATTTT	CASSEVGGPGSTQYF
TRBV5-1	TRBD2	TRBJ2-2	once	TGCGCCAGCAGCTTGGGACTAGCGGAAGACGGGGAGCTGTTTTTT	CASSLGLAEDGELFF
TRBV2	TRBD1	TRBJ2-3	NA	TGTGCCAGCAGAAGCCCCAGGGGGCAGGGAGATACGCAGTATTTT	CASRSPRGQGDTQYF
TRBV9	NA	TRBJ2-3	once	TGTGCCAGCAGCGCCTTAACAGATACGCAGTATTTT	CASSALTDTQYF
TRBV5-4	NA	TRBJ2-5	NA	TGTGCCAGCAGCTTGCGGACAGCGATCCAAGAGACCCAGTACTTC	CASSLRTAIQETQYF
TRBV5-1	TRBD2	TRBJ2-3	NA	TGCGCCAGCAGCTCCAGTGGCGGGAGTATAGGAACAGATACGCAGTATTTT	CASSSSGGSIGTDTQYF
TRBV6-1	NA	TRBJ2-3	once	TGTGCCAGCAGACTAGCTGCAGATACGCAGTATTTT	CASRLAADTQYF
TRBV29-1	NA	TRBJ2-7	NA	TGCAGCGTTGGGAAAAGACAGGACCCCGAGCAGTACTTC	CSVGKRQDPEQYF
TRBV19	NA	TRBJ1-1	NA	TGTGCCAGTACCCCCCTCGGTCAGGGTTACACTGAAGCTTTCTTT	CASTPLGQGYTEAFF
TRBV4-1	NA	TRBJ2-7	NA	TGCGCCAGCAGCCCCGGAGGGACCGGTAAGGAATACGAGCAGTACTTC	CASSPGGTGKEYEQYF
TRBV7-9	NA	TRBJ1-2	NA	TGTGCCAGCAGCGCCGAGGGTAGGGGCTACACCTTC	CASSAEGRGYTF
TRBV11-3	TRBD2	TRBJ2-5	NA	TGTGCCAGCAGCTTAGCGGGACTAGCTGGAGAGACCCAGTACTTC	CASSLAGLAGETQYF
TRBV15	TRBD1	TRBJ2-2	NA	TGTGCCACCGCGCCGGACAGGGTAACGAACGGGGAGCTGTTTTTT	CATAPDRVTNGELFF
TRBV5-3	NA	TRBJ2-6	NA	TGTGCCAGAAGCTTGCGCACAGGGGGGGCCAACGTCCTGACTTTC	CARSLRTGGANVLTF
TRBV10-1	TRBD1	TRBJ2-2	NA	TGCGCCAGCGGGTCGACAGGGTCCGGGGAGCTGTTTTTT	CASGSTGSGELFF
TRBV5-1	NA	TRBJ2-1	NA	TGCGCCAGCAGCACCGGACTACAGAGCTCCTACAATGAGCAGTTCTTC	CASSTGLQSSYNEQFF
TRBV9	NA	TRBJ1-2	NA	TGTGCCAGCAGCGTATATAAAGGGGCTAACAGCGGGAGCTACACCTTC	CASSVYKGANSGSYTF
TRBV4-1	NA	TRBJ1-2	NA	TGCGCCAGCAGCCAAGTAGGAGGGGCCGCTAACTATGGCTACACCTTC	CASSQVGGAANYGYTF
TRBV18	NA	TRBJ2-5	once	TGTGCCAGCTCACCACCGTTGCGGAACCAAGAGACCCAGTACTTC	CASSPPLRNQETQYF
TRBV5-1	NA	TRBJ2-5	NA	TGCGCCAGCAGCTCGCAAGAGACCCAGTACTTC	CASSSQETQYF
TRBV6-6	NA	TRBJ1-1	NA	TGTGCCAGTGCAAACTGGGCGGTAGGGGACACTGAAGCTTTCTTT	CASANWAVGDTEAFF
TRBV28	NA	TRBJ2-7	NA	TGTGCCAGCAGTCCCCTCTACGAGCAGTACTTC	CASSPLYEQYF
TRBV19	NA	TRBJ2-5	NA	TGTGCCAGTAGTCTACGGAGCACACAAGAGACCCAGTACTTC	CASSLRSTQETQYF
TRBV2	NA	TRBJ2-7	NA	TGTGCCATCCTCGGGACTGATGCCTACGAGCAGTACTTC	CAILGTDAYEQYF
TRBV4-2	TRBD2	TRBJ2-7	NA	TGTGCCAGCAGCCAAGATTTTCAGGCCGAAATTAGCGGGGGAAGCTACGAGCAGTACTTC	CASSQDFQAEISGGSYEQYF
TRBV29-1	TRBD2	TRBJ2-1	NA	TGCAGCGTTGAAGCGTACGGGAGGGCCTCCTACAATGAGCAGTTCTTC	CSVEAYGRASYNEQFF
TRBV6-5	TRBD2	TRBJ2-7	NA	TGTGCCAGCAGTTACTCTGGCGGGAGGGAGGAGCAGTACTTC	CASSYSGGREEQYF
TRBV28	TRBD1	TRBJ2-2	NA	TGTGCCAGCTCCGACAGGGGGCGAGACGGGGAGCTGTTTTTT	CASSDRGRDGELFF
TRBV20-1	NA	TRBJ2-1	NA	TGCAGTGCTCGGGACAATGAGCAGTTCTTC	CSARDNEQFF
TRBV27	NA	TRBJ2-7	NA	TGTGCCAGCAGGCGTAGACTAGACTCCTACGAGCAGTACTTC	CASRRRLDSYEQYF
TRBV7-8	NA	TRBJ2-2	once	TGTGCCAGCAGCCCTAGACGGATCACGGCCGGGGAGCTGTTTTTT	CASSPRRITAGELFF